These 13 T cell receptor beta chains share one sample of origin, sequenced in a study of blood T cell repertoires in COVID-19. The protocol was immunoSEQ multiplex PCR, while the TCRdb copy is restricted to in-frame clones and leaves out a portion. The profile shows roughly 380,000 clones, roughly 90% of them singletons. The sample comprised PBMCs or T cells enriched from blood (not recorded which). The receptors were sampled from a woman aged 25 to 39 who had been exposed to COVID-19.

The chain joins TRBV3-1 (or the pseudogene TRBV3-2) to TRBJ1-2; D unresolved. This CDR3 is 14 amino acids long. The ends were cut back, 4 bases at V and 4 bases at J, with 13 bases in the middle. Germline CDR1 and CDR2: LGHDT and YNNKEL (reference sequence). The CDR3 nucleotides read TGTGCCAGCAGCCGAGACCATCCATCCTATGGCTACACCTTC. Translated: CASSRDHPSYGYTF.

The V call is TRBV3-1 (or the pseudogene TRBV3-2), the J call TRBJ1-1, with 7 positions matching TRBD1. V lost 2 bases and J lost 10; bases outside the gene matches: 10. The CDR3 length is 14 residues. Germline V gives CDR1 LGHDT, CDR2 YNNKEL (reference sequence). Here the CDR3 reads CASSQPGGMGRAFF. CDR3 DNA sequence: TGTGCCAGCAGCCAACCAGGGGGGATGGGGAGAGCTTTCTTT.

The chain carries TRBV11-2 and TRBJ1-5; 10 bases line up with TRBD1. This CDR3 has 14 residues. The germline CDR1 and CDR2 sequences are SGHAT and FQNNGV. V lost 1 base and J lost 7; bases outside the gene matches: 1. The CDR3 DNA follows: TGTGCCAGCAGCTTAGGGACAGGGGGGCAGCCCCAGCATTTT. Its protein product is CASSLGTGGQPQHF.

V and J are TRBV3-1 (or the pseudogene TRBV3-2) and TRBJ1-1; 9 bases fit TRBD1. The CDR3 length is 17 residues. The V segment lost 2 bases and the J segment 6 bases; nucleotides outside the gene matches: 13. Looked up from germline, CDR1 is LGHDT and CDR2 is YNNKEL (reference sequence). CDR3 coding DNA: TGTGCCAGCAGCCAACACATGCCAGGACAGGGGCGCGCTGAAGCTTTCTTT. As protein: CASSQHMPGQGRAEAFF.

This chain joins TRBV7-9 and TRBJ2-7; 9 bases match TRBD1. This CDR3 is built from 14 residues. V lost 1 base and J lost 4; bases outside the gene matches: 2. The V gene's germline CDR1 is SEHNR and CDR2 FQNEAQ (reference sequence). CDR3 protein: CASSLGTGAYEQYF. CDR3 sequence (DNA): TGTGCCAGCAGCTTAGGGACAGGGGCGTACGAGCAGTACTTC.

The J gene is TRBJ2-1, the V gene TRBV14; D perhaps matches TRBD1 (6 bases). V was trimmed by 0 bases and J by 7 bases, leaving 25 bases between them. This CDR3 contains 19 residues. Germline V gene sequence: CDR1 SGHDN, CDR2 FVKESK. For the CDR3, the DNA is TGTGCCAGCAGCCAAGATGCTCATGGGCCGGGACAAAGGGGGAATGAGCAGTTCTTC. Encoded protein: CASSQDAHGPGQRGNEQFF.

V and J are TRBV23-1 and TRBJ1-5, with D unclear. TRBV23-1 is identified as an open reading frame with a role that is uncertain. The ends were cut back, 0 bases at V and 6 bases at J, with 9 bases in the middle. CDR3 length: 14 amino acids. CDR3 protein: CASSQSADGQPQHF. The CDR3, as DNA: TGCGCCAGCAGTCAATCGGCGGATGGTCAGCCCCAGCATTTT.

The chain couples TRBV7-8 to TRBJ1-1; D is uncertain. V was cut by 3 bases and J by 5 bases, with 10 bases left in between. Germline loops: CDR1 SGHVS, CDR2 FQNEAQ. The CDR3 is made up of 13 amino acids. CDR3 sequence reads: CASSLGLGTEAFF. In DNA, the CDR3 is TGTGCCAGCAGCTTGGGCCTTGGGACTGAAGCTTTCTTT.

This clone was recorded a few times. Here the CDR3 DNA reads TGTGCCAGCAGTTTGGGGACTAGCGTCTACAATGAGCAGTTCTTC. Its protein product is CASSLGTSVYNEQFF. J is TRBJ2-1 and V is TRBV28; TRBD2 agrees at 10 bases. This CDR3 has 15 amino acids. The germline V gene encodes CDR1 MDHEN and CDR2 SYDVKM. J lost 3 bases, V lost 3 bases, and 2 bases had no gene match.

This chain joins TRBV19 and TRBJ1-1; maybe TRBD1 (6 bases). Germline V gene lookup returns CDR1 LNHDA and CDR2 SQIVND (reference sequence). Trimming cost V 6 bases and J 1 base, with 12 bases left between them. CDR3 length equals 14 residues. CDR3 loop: CASRADRPNTEAFF. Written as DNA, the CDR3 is TGTGCCAGTAGAGCGGACAGACCGAACACTGAAGCTTTCTTT.

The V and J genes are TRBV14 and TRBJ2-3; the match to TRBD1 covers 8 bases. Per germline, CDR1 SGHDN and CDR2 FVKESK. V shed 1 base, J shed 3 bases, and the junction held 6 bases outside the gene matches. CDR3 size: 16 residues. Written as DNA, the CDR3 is TGTGCCAGCAGCCAAGGCGTCGACAGGGGTACAGATACGCAGTATTTT. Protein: CASSQGVDRGTDTQYF.

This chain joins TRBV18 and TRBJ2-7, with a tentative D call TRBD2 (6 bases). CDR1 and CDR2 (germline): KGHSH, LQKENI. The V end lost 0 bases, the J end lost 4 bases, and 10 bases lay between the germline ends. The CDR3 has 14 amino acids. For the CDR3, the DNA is TGTGCCAGCTCACCACCGGCCGGGAGATACGAGCAGTACTTC. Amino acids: CASSPPAGRYEQYF.

The CDR3 region is CASSLVVGGPLPDTQYF. CDR3 coding DNA: TGTGCCAGCAGCTTAGTTGTGGGGGGTCCTCTCCCAGATACGCAGTATTTT. J is TRBJ2-3 and V is TRBV7-8; possibly TRBD2 for D (6 bases). Germline assignment: CDR1 SGHVS and CDR2 FQNEAQ. V gave up 1 base and J gave up 4 bases, with 18 bases separating them. This CDR3 spans 17 amino acids.